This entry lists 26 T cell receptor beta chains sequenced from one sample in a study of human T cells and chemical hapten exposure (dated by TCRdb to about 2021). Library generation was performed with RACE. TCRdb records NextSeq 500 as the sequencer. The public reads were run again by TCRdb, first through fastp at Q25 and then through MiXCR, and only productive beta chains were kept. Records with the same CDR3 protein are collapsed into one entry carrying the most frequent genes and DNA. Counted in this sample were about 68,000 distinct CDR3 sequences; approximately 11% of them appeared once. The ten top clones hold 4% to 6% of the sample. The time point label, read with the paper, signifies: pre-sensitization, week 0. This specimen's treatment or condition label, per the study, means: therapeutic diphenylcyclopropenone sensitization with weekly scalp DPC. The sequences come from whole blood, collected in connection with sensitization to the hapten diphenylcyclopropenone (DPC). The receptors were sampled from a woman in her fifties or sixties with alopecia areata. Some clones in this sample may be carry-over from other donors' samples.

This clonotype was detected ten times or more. The CDR3 spells CASSFGGVWTEAFF. CDR3 coding DNA: TGTGCCAGCAGCTTTGGTGGGGTTTGGACTGAAGCTTTCTTT. The rearrangement links TRBV7-8 to TRBJ1-1; no firm D call. Germline assignment: CDR1 SGHVS and CDR2 FQNEAQ. CDR3 length: 14 residues. Trimming shortened V by 3 bases and J by 5 bases, and 13 bases separated the two germline ends.

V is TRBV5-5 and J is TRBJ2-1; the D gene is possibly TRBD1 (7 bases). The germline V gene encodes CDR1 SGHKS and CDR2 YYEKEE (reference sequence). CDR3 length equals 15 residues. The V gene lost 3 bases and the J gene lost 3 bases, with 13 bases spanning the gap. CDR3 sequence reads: CASSSAGQFYNEQFF. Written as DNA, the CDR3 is TGTGCCAGCAGCTCGGCGGGACAGTTCTACAATGAGCAGTTCTTC.

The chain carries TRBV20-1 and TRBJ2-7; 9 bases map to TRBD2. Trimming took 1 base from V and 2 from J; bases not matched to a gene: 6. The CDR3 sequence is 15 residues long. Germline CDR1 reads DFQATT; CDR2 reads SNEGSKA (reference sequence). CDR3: CSARGTSAPTYEQYF. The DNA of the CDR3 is TGCAGTGCTAGAGGGACTAGCGCACCAACCTACGAGCAGTACTTC.

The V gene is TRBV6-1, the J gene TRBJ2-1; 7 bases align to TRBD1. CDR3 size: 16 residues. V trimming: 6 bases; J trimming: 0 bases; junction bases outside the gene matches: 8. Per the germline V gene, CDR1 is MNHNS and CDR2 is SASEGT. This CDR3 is CASSETTGSSYNEQFF. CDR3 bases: TGTGCCAGCAGCGAAACGACAGGGAGCTCCTACAATGAGCAGTTCTTC.

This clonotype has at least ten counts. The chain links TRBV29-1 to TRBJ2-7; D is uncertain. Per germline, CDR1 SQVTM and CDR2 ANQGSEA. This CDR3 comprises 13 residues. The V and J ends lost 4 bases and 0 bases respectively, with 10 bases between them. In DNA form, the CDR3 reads TGCAGCGTTGGGGCAGAGAGCTCCTACGAGCAGTACTTC. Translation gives CSVGAESSYEQYF.

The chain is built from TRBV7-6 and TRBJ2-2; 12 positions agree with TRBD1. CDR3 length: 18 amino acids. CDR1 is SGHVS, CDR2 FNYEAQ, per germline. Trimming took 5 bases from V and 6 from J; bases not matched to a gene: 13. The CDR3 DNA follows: TGTGCCAGCAGCCCGCCGGGACAGGGGGCGAAGAGGGCCGGGGAGCTGTTTTTT. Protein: CASSPPGQGAKRAGELFF. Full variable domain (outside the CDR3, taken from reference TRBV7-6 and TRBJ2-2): GAGVSQSPRYKVTKRGQDVALRCDPISGHVSLYWYRQALGQGPEFLTYFNYEAQQDKSGLPNDRFSAERPEGSISTLTIQRTEQRDSAMYRCASSPPGQGAKRAGELFFGEGSRLTVL.

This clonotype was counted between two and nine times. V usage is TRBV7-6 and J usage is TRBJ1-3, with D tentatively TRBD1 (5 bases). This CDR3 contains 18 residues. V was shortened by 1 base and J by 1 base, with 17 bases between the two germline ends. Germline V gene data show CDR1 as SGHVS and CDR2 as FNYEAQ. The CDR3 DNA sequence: TGTGCCAGCAGCTTAGTGACTTGGGGCGCGCGGTCTGGAAACACCATATATTTT. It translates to CASSLVTWGARSGNTIYF. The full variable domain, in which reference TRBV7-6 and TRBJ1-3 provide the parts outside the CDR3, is GAGVSQSPRYKVTKRGQDVALRCDPISGHVSLYWYRQALGQGPEFLTYFNYEAQQDKSGLPNDRFSAERPEGSISTLTIQRTEQRDSAMYRCASSLVTWGARSGNTIYFGEGSWLTVV.

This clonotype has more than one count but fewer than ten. Here the CDR3 reads CASSSRGSTDTQYF. CDR3 nucleotides: TGTGCCAGCAGTTCGAGGGGTAGCACAGATACGCAGTATTTT. The chain has TRBV2 and TRBJ2-3, with D perhaps matching TRBD1 or TRBD2 (5 bases each). V was pared by 5 bases and J by 0 bases, with 9 bases between. There are 14 residues in the CDR3. Germline V CDR1 and CDR2: SNHLY, FYNNEI. The variable domain in full, completed from reference TRBV2 and TRBJ2-3, reads EPEVTQTPSHQVTQMGQEVILRCVPISNHLYFYWYRQILGQKVEFLVSFYNNEISEKSEIFDDQFSVERPDGSNFTLKIRSTKLEDSAMYFCASSSRGSTDTQYFGPGTRLTVL.

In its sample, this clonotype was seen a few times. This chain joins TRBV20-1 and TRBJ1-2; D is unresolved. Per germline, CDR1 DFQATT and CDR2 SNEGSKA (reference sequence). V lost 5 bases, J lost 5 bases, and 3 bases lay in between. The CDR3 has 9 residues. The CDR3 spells CSALYGYTF. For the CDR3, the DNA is TGCAGTGCTCTGTATGGCTACACCTTC.

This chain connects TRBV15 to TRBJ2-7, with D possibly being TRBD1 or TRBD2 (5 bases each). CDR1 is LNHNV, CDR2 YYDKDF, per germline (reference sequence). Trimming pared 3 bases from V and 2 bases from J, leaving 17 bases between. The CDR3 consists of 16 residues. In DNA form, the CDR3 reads TGTGCCACCAGCAGGAGGGGAACTCCCGGAACCTACGAGCAGTACTTC. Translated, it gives CATSRRGTPGTYEQYF.

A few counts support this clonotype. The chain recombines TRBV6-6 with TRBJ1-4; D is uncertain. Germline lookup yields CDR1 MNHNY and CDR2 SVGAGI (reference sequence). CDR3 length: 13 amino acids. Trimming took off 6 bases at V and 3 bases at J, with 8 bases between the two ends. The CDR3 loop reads CASSQRSNEKLFF. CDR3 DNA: TGTGCCAGCAGCCAAAGATCTAATGAAAAACTGTTTTTT.

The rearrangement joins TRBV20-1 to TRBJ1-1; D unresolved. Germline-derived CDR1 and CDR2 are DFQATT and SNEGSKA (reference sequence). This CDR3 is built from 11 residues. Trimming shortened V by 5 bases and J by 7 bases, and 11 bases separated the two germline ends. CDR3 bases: TGCAGTGCTTTTGTCGCGTTTGAAGCTTTCTTT. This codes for CSAFVAFEAFF.

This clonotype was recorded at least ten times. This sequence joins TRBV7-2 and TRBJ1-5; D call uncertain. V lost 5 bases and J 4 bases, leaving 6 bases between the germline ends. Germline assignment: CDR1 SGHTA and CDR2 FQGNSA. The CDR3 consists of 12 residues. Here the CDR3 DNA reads TGTGCCAGCAGCCCGCCGAATCAGCCCCAGCATTTT. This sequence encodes CASSPPNQPQHF.

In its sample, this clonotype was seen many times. The CDR3 loop reads CASSLATGGETQYF. Here the CDR3 DNA reads TGCGCCAGCAGCTTGGCCACTGGGGGAGAGACCCAGTACTTC. The chain uses TRBV5-1 and TRBJ2-5; D is tentatively TRBD1 or TRBD2 (5 bases each). Germline V gene data show CDR1 as SGHRS and CDR2 as YFSETQ. V lost 0 bases, J lost 4 bases, and 10 bases lay in between. CDR3 length: 14 amino acids.

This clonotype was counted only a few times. The CDR3 nucleotides are TGTGCCAGCAGTTATATAAGCGGGGGGAGCTCCTACGAGCAGTACTTC. It is translated as CASSYISGGSSYEQYF. This chain joins TRBV27 and TRBJ2-7; 9 bases agree with TRBD2. The CDR3 has 16 residues. V lost 4 bases to trimming and J lost 0 bases; unmatched junction nucleotides: 7. CDR1 and CDR2 (germline): MNHEY, SMNVEV (reference sequence).

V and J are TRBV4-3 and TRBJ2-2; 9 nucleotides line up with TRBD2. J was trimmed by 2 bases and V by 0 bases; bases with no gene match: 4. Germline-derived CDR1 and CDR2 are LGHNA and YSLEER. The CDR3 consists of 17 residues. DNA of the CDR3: TGCGCCAGCAGCCAAGATGATAGCGGGGGTAACACCGGGGAGCTGTTTTTT. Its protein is CASSQDDSGGNTGELFF.

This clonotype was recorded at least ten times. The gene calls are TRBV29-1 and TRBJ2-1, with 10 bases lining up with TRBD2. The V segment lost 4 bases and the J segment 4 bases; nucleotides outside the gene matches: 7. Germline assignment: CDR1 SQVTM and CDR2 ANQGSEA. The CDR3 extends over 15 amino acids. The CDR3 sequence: CSVGSRTSGYNEQFF. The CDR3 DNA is TGCAGCGTTGGGTCTAGGACTAGCGGATACAATGAGCAGTTCTTC.

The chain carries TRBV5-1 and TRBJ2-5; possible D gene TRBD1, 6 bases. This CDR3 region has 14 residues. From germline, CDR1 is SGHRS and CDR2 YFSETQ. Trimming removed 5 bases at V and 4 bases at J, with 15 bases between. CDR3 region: CASSLQGPRETQYF. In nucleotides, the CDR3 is TGCGCCAGCAGTTTACAGGGCCCCCGAGAGACCCAGTACTTC.

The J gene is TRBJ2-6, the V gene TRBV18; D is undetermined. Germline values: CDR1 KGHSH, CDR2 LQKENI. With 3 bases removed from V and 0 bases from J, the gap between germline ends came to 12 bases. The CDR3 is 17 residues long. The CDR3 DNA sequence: TGTGCCAGCTCACCCCTAGGCCGTAGCTCTGGGGCCAACGTCCTGACTTTC. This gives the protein CASSPLGRSSGANVLTF.

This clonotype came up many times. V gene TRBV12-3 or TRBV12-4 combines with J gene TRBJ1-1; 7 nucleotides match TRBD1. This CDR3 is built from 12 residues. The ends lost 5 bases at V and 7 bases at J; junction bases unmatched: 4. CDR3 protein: CASSPGQFEAFF. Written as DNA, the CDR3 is TGTGCCAGCAGTCCGGGACAGTTTGAAGCTTTCTTT.

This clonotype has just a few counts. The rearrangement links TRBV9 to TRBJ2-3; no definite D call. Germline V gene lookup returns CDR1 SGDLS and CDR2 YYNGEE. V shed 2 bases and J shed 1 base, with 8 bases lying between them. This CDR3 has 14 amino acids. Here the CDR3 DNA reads TGTGCCAGCAGCGTCCTAACAGGCACAGATACGCAGTATTTT. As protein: CASSVLTGTDTQYF.

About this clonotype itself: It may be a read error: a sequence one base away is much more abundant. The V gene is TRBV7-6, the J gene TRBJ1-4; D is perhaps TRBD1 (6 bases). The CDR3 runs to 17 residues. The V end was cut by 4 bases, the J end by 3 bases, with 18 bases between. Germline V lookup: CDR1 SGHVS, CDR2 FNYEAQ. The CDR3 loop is CASSSIPGGRSNEKLFF. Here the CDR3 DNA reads TGTGCCAGCAGCTCTATTCCGGGGGGGCGGTCTAATGAAAAACTGTTTTTT.

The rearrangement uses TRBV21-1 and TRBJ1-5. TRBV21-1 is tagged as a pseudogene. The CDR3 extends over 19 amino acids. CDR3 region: CASSNVPGRDSYSNQPQHF. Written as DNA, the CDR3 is TGTGCCAGCAGCAACGTGCCAGGGAGGGATAGCTATAGCAATCAGCCCCAGCATTTT.

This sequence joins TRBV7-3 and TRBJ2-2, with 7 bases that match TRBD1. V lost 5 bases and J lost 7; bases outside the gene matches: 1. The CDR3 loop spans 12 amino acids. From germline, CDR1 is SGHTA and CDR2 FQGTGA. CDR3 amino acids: CASSPGGGELFF. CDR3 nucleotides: TGTGCCAGCAGCCCAGGGGGCGGGGAGCTGTTTTTT.

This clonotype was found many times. CDR3 sequence (DNA): TGTGCCAGCAGCCCCCTCCTAGCAACCGGGGAGCTGTTTTTT. It encodes CASSPLLATGELFF. The rearrangement uses TRBV6-4 and TRBJ2-2; tentatively, D is TRBD2 (5 bases). With 6 bases removed from V and 5 bases from J, the gap between germline ends came to 13 bases. CDR1 and CDR2 from the germline V gene are MRHNA and SNTAGT. The CDR3 has 14 amino acids.

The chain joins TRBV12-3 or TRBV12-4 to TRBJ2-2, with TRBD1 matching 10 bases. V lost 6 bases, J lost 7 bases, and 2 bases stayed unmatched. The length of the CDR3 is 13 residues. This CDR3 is CASRGQGFGELFF. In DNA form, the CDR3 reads TGTGCCAGCAGGGGACAGGGGTTCGGGGAGCTGTTTTTT.